Listed below are T cell receptor beta chains from one sample, sequenced in a study of OX40 agonist ivuxolimab in advanced cancers. Sequencing was performed with immunoSEQ multiplex PCR; in TCRdb, only in-frame clones are kept and a portion is missing. The data show over 20,000 clones, over 65% seen once. The source material was CD4+ or CD8+ T cells sorted from blood, sampled in a trial of the OX40 agonist ivuxolimab. Receptors originate from an adult with an advanced solid tumor such as melanoma, head and neck, liver or kidney cancer. CDR3s include the opening cysteine and the closing phenylalanine or tryptophan. D genes are given only for firm matches. Size values are once, few and many counts, or a class for expanded clones, and some rows have none.

v_gene	abundance	j_gene	d_gene	CDR3aa	CDR3nt
TRBV18	once	TRBJ2-3	TRBD2	CASSLGGTTDTQYF	TGTGCCAGCTCCCTCGGGGGGACCACAGATACGCAGTATTTT
TRBV30	.	TRBJ1-2	.	CAWRQAFGVGYTF	TGTGCCTGGCGACAGGCCTTCGGAGTTGGCTACACCTTC
TRBV7-9	.	TRBJ2-2	.	CASSLELTGELFF	TGTGCCAGCAGCTTGGAACTTACCGGGGAGCTGTTTTTT
TRBV10-1	.	TRBJ2-1	TRBD1	CASSDGDRVYNEQFF	TGCGCCAGCAGTGACGGGGACAGGGTCTACAATGAGCAGTTCTTC
TRBV5-1	.	TRBJ2-7	TRBD1	CASSTGQASYEQYF	TGCGCCAGCAGCACAGGACAGGCCTCCTACGAGCAGTACTTC
TRBV2	medium-sized	TRBJ2-3	TRBD2	CASRATGLFRTDTQYF	TGTGCCAGCAGAGCCACGGGACTATTCCGCACAGATACGCAGTATTTT
TRBV7-6	.	TRBJ2-3	TRBD1	CASSYRQGSDTQYF	TGTGCCAGCAGCTACAGACAGGGGTCAGATACGCAGTATTTT
TRBV7-9	.	TRBJ2-7	TRBD1	CASSHSDRQVFPEQYF	TGTGCCAGCAGCCACTCGGACAGGCAAGTTTTTCCCGAGCAGTACTTC
TRBV7-9	.	TRBJ1-4	.	CASSRGDGNEKLFF	TGTGCCAGCAGCCGGGGGGACGGCAATGAAAAACTGTTTTTT
TRBV29-1	.	TRBJ2-7	.	CSALEGAYEQYF	TGCAGCGCTCTAGAGGGGGCCTACGAGCAGTACTTC
TRBV6-5	.	TRBJ2-7	.	CASRKGQPQVYEQYF	TGTGCCAGCAGAAAGGGTCAACCCCAGGTCTACGAGCAGTACTTC
TRBV7-8	.	TRBJ2-5	TRBD1	CASSSTSGQQETQYF	TGTGCCAGCAGCTCAACCTCGGGACAGCAAGAGACCCAGTACTTC
TRBV7-2	.	TRBJ1-2	.	CASSPTAYYGYTF	TGTGCCAGCAGCCCCACAGCTTACTATGGCTACACCTTC
TRBV11-2	.	TRBJ2-7	.	CASSPLRGSLYEQYF	TGTGCCAGCAGCCCCCTACGGGGGTCGTTGTACGAGCAGTACTTC
TRBV27	.	TRBJ2-7	.	CASSLLGSEQYF	TGTGCCAGCAGTTTATTAGGGAGCGAGCAGTACTTC
TRBV5-6	.	TRBJ2-5	TRBD1	CASSLVAGTGAETQYF	TGTGCCAGCAGCTTGGTGGCGGGGACAGGGGCGGAGACCCAGTACTTC
TRBV25-1	.	TRBJ1-5	TRBD1	CAIQGARGNQPQHF	TGTGCCATACAGGGGGCGAGAGGCAATCAGCCCCAGCATTTT
TRBV5-1	.	TRBJ1-4	.	CASSPGGDQEKLFF	TGCGCCAGCAGCCCGGGGGGGGATCAGGAAAAACTGTTTTTT
TRBV19	.	TRBJ1-2	TRBD1	CASSPRDRAPGYGYTF	TGTGCCAGTAGTCCCCGGGACAGAGCTCCTGGCTATGGCTACACCTTC
TRBV4-1	.	TRBJ1-2	.	CASSQEGLYGYTF	TGCGCCAGCAGCCAAGAAGGACTCTATGGCTACACCTTC
TRBV19	few	TRBJ2-1	TRBD2	CASSRGSSYNEQFF	TGTGCCAGTAGCCGCGGGAGCTCCTACAATGAGCAGTTCTTC
TRBV7-2	.	TRBJ2-5	.	CASSLARRETQYF	TGTGCCAGCAGCTTAGCAAGGCGGGAGACCCAGTACTTC
TRBV19	once	TRBJ1-1	.	CASSKELNTEAFF	TGTGCCAGTAGTAAGGAGTTGAACACTGAAGCTTTCTTT
TRBV11-2	.	TRBJ2-1	TRBD1	CASSSGTARSYNEQFF	TGTGCCAGCAGCTCCGGGACAGCCCGATCCTACAATGAGCAGTTCTTC
TRBV5-1	few	TRBJ1-1	.	CASSLSGQNTEAFF	TGCGCCAGCAGCTTGTCGGGACAGAACACTGAAGCTTTCTTT
TRBV5-1	.	TRBJ1-1	.	CASSLAGVTEAFF	TGCGCCAGCAGCTTGGCGGGGGTTACTGAAGCTTTCTTT
TRBV11-3	.	TRBJ2-2	TRBD2	CASSRTSGSTGELFF	TGTGCCAGCAGCCGGACTAGCGGGAGTACCGGGGAGCTGTTTTTT
TRBV4-1	.	TRBJ2-3	TRBD2	CASTPLGGGNTQYF	TGCGCCAGCACACCCTTAGGCGGGGGGAATACGCAGTATTTT
TRBV4-2	few	TRBJ2-7	.	CASSQDPLREQYF	TGTGCCAGCAGCCAAGACCCCTTGCGGGAGCAGTACTTC
TRBV7-9	.	TRBJ2-1	TRBD2	CASSPQGASGNNEQFF	TGTGCCAGCAGCCCGCAAGGGGCTAGCGGAAACAATGAGCAGTTCTTC
TRBV28	.	TRBJ1-5	.	CASSSYRADNQPQHF	TGTGCCAGCAGTTCCTACCGGGCGGATAATCAGCCCCAGCATTTT
TRBV5-6	.	TRBJ1-6	.	CASSPAGKSYNSPLHF	TGTGCCAGCAGCCCCGCCGGAAAGTCCTATAATTCACCCCTCCACTTT
TRBV20-1	once	TRBJ2-1	.	CSASTRNEQFF	TGCAGTGCTTCGACGAGGAATGAGCAGTTCTTC
TRBV14	.	TRBJ2-1	.	CASSPYRDSNEQFF	TGTGCCAGCAGCCCATACAGGGATAGCAATGAGCAGTTCTTC
TRBV4-2	few	TRBJ1-6	TRBD1	CASSQGTGGSPLHF	TGTGCCAGCAGCCAAGGGACAGGGGGATCACCCCTCCACTTT
TRBV28	.	TRBJ1-5	.	CASSFPNSASGQPQHF	TGTGCCAGCAGTTTCCCCAATTCGGCCTCTGGTCAGCCCCAGCATTTT
TRBV5-5	.	TRBJ2-4	.	CASSLWQSSELAKNIQYF	TGTGCCAGCAGCTTGTGGCAGTCTTCCGAACTAGCCAAAAACATTCAGTACTTC
TRBV7-3	.	TRBJ1-2	.	CASSLAEGSEYGYTF	TGTGCCAGCAGCTTAGCGGAGGGTAGTGAATATGGCTACACCTTC
TRBV4-1	.	TRBJ2-5	TRBD2	CASSREPGLAIETQYF	TGCGCCAGCAGCCGAGAACCGGGACTAGCGATAGAGACCCAGTACTTC
TRBV5-1	.	TRBJ2-1	.	CASSLVGANEQFF	TGCGCCAGCAGCTTGGTAGGAGCTAATGAGCAGTTCTTC
TRBV11-2	.	TRBJ2-7	.	CASSSEYEQYF	TGTGCCAGCAGCTCGGAATACGAGCAGTACTTC
TRBV2	once	TRBJ1-5	TRBD1	CASGGGAQDQPQHF	TGTGCCAGCGGAGGGGGCGCGCAAGATCAGCCCCAGCATTTT
TRBV7-9	.	TRBJ1-2	TRBD1	CASSASSRDRAYGYTF	TGTGCCAGCAGCGCCAGTAGCCGGGACAGGGCCTATGGCTACACCTTC
TRBV5-1	.	TRBJ2-5	.	CASSDQETQYF	TGCGCCAGCAGCGACCAAGAGACCCAGTACTTC
TRBV7-8	.	TRBJ2-3	.	CASSRRAGANTDTQYF	TGTGCCAGCAGCCGCCGAGCTGGGGCTAACACAGATACGCAGTATTTT
TRBV28	.	TRBJ1-2	.	CASSLGSLSNYGYTF	TGTGCCAGCAGTTTAGGCAGCCTTTCTAACTATGGCTACACCTTC
TRBV20-1	few	TRBJ2-7	.	CSARGPSEQYF	TGCAGTGCTCGCGGACCTTCCGAGCAGTACTTC
TRBV6-6	.	TRBJ1-3	.	CASSSSSSGNTIYF	TGTGCCAGCAGTTCCTCAAGCTCTGGAAACACCATATATTTT
TRBV19	once	TRBJ2-2	.	CASSRGGELFF	TGTGCCAGTAGCCGGGGCGGGGAGCTGTTTTTT
TRBV4-3	few	TRBJ2-1	TRBD2	CASSQSWTSGYYNEQFF	TGCGCCAGCAGCCAATCTTGGACTAGCGGATACTACAATGAGCAGTTCTTC
TRBV18	.	TRBJ1-1	TRBD1	CASSPGITGANTEAFF	TGTGCCAGCTCACCAGGTATCACAGGGGCGAACACTGAAGCTTTCTTT
TRBV19	.	TRBJ1-2	.	CASSILQGNGYTF	TGTGCCAGTAGTATTCTACAAGGGAACGGCTACACCTTC
TRBV28	.	TRBJ1-1	.	CASSLRVDTEAFF	TGTGCCAGCAGCCTCAGGGTTGACACTGAAGCTTTCTTT
TRBV30	.	TRBJ1-3	TRBD1	CAWSAQGGNTIYF	TGTGCCTGGAGTGCACAGGGGGGAAACACCATATATTTT
TRBV30	.	TRBJ2-3	.	CAWSVSTGDTQYF	TGTGCCTGGAGTGTGAGTACGGGGGATACGCAGTATTTT
TRBV10-2	few	TRBJ1-5	TRBD1	CASRFGQGNQPQHF	TGCGCCAGCAGATTCGGACAGGGGAATCAGCCCCAGCATTTT
TRBV5-1	.	TRBJ2-4	TRBD1	CASSRLDRGNIQYF	TGCGCCAGCAGCCGACTCGACAGGGGAAACATTCAGTACTTC
TRBV7-2	.	TRBJ1-6	.	CASSLNRVNSPLHF	TGTGCCAGCAGCTTAAACAGGGTTAATTCACCCCTCCACTTT